This T cell receptor (beta chain) was identified in a study of blood T cells in healthy people across ages. Every donor provided 7.5 to 10 milliliters of peripheral blood. PBMCs numbering at least 6.5 million were isolated per sample. PCR was performed a second time for about 6 to 12 cycles using a sample-barcoded 5' primer and a J-beta primer mix. Via MiXCR, TCRdb re-called the 5' RACE reads, giving one row per CDR3 protein. Among approximately 830,000 distinct CDR3 sequences listed, under 80% were seen once. As to this clonotype: Its specificity is unknown.

Findings and caveats of the study: Diversity of TCR beta per million T cells declined in a roughly linear way with age.

This TCR was sampled from a man aged 30 to 45 in good health. The sequencing sample was made of blood.

The CDR3 is CASSVVLAGINEQFF. CDR3 nucleotides: TGTGCCAGCAGCGTAGTACTAGCGGGCATAAATGAGCAGTTCTTC. This chain uses TRBV9 with TRBJ2-1, with TRBD2 identical over 9 bases. Trimming cost V 0 bases and J 7 bases; bases outside gene matches: 5. Per the germline V gene, CDR1 is SGDLS and CDR2 is YYNGEE. This CDR3 region has 15 residues.